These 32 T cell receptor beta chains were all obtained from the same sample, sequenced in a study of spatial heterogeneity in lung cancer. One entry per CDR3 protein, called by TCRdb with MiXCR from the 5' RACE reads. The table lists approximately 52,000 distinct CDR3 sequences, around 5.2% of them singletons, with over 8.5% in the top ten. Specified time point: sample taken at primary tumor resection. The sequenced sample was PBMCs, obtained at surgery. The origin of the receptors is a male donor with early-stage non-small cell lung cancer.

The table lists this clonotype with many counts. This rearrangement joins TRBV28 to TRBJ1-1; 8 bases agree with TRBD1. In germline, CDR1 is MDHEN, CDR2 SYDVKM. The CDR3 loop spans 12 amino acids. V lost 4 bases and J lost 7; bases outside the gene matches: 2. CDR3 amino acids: CASSWTGHEAFF. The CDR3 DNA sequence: TGTGCCAGCAGTTGGACAGGGCATGAAGCTTTCTTT.

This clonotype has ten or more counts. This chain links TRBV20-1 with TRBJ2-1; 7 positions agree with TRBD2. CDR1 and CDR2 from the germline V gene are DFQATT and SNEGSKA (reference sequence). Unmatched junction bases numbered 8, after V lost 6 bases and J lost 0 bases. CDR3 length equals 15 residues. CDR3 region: CSASSGPSSYNEQFF. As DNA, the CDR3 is TGCAGTGCATCTAGCGGACCGAGCTCCTACAATGAGCAGTTCTTC.

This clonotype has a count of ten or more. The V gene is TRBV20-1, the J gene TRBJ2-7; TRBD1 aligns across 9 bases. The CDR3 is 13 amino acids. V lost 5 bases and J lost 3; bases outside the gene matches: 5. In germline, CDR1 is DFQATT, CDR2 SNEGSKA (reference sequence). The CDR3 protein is CSAPRTGVYEQYF. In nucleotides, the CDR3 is TGCAGTGCTCCACGGACAGGGGTCTACGAGCAGTACTTC.

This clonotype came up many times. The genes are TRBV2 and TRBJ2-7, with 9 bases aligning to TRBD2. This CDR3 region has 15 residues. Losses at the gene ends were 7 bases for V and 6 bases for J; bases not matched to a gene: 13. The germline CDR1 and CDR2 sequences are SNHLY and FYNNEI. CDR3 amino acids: CASTPVTSGTGEQYF. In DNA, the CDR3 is TGTGCCAGCACCCCCGTGACTAGCGGAACGGGCGAGCAGTACTTC.

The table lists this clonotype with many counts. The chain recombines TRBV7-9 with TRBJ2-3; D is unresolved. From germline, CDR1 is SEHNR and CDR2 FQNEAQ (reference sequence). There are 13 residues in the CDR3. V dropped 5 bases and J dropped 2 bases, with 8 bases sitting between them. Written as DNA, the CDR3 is TGTGCCAGCAGCATGCAACCCACAGATACGCAGTATTTT. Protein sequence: CASSMQPTDTQYF.

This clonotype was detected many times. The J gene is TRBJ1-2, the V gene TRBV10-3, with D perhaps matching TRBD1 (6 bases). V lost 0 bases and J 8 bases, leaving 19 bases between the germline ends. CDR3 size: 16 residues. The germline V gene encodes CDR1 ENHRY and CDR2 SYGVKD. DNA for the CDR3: TGTGCCATCAGTGAGTCTGGGGGCCAAATAAGGGACGGCTACACCTTC. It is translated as CAISESGGQIRDGYTF.

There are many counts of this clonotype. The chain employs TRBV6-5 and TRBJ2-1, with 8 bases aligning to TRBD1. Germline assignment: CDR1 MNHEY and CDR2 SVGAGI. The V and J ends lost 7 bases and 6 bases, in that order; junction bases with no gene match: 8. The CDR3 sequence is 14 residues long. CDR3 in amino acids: CASKQGAFGNEQFF. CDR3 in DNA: TGTGCCAGCAAGCAGGGGGCTTTTGGCAATGAGCAGTTCTTC.

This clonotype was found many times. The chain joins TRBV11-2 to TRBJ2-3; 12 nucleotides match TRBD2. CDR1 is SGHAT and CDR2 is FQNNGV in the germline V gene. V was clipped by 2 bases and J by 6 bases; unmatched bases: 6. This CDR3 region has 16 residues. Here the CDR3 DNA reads TGTGCCAGCAGCTTAAGACTAGCGGGAGTGGCTGATACGCAGTATTTT. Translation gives CASSLRLAGVADTQYF.

This CDR3 is CASSLGRLRSYNEQFF. In nucleotides, the CDR3 is TGTGCCAGCAGCTTAGGTAGACTACGCTCCTACAATGAGCAGTTCTTC. V is TRBV11-1 and J is TRBJ2-1; D is possibly TRBD2 (5 bases). With 1 base removed from V and 0 bases from J, the gap between germline ends came to 10 bases. In germline, CDR1 is SGHAT, CDR2 FQDESV (reference sequence). This CDR3 region has 16 residues.

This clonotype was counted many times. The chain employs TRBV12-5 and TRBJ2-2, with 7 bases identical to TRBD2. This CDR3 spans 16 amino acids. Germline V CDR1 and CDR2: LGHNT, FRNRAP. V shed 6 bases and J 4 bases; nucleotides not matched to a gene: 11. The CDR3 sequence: CASGPGASGLTGELFF. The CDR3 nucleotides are TGTGCTAGTGGACCTGGAGCTAGCGGCCTCACCGGGGAGCTGTTTTTT.

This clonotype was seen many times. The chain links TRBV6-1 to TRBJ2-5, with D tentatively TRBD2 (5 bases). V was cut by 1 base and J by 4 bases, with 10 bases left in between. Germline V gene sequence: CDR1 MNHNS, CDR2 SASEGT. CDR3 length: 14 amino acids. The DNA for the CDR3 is TGTGCCAGCAGTGAAGGGATAGCGCGAGAGACCCAGTACTTC. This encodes CASSEGIARETQYF.

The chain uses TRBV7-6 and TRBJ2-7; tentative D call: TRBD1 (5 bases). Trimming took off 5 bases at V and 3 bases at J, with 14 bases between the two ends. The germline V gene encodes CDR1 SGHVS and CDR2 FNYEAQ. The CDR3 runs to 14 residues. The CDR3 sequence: CASSPTGPNYEQYF. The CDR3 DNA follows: TGTGCCAGCAGCCCTACAGGTCCAAACTACGAGCAGTACTTC. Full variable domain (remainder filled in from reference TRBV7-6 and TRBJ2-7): GAGVSQSPRYKVTKRGQDVALRCDPISGHVSLYWYRQALGQGPEFLTYFNYEAQQDKSGLPNDRFSAERPEGSISTLTIQRTEQRDSAMYRCASSPTGPNYEQYFGPGTRLTVT.

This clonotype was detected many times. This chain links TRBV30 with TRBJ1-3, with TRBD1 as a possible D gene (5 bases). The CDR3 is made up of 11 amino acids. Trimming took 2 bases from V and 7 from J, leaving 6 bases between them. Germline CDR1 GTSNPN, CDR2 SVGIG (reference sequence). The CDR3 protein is CAWSWGNTIYF. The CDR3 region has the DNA TGTGCCTGGAGTTGGGGGAACACCATATATTTT.

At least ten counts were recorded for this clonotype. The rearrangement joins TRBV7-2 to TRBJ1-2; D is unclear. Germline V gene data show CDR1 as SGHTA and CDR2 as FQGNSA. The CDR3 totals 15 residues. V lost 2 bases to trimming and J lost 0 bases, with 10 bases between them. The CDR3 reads CASSLIPLTNYGYTF. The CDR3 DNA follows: TGTGCCAGCAGCTTAATTCCCCTAACTAACTATGGCTACACCTTC.

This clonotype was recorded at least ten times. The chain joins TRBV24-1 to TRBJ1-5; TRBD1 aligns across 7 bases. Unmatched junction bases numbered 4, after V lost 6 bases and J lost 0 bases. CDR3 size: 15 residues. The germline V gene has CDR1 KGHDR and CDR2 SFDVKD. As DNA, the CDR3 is TGTGCCACCAGTACAGGGGCCCCTAGCAATCAGCCCCAGCATTTT. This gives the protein CATSTGAPSNQPQHF.

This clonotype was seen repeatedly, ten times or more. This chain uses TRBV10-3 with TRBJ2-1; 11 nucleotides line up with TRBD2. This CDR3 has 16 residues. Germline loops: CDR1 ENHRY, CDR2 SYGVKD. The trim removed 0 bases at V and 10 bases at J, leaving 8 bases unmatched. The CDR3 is CAISESELAGEGEQFF. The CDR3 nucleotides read TGTGCCATCAGTGAGTCGGAACTAGCGGGAGAAGGGGAGCAGTTCTTC.

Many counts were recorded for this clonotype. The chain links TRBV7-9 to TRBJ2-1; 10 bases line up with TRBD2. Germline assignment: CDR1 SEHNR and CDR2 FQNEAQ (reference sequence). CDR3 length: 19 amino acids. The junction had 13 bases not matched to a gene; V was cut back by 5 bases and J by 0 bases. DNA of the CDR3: TGTGCCAGCAGCACGAAGCCGGGACTAGCGTGGAGCTCCTACAATGAGCAGTTCTTC. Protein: CASSTKPGLAWSSYNEQFF.

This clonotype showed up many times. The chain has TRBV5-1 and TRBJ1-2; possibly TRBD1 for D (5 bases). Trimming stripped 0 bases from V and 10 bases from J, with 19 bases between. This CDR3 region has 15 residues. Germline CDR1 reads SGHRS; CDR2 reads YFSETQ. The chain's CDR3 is CASSLASGTTRYYTF. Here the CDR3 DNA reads TGCGCCAGCAGCTTGGCCTCGGGGACGACCCGCTACTACACCTTC.

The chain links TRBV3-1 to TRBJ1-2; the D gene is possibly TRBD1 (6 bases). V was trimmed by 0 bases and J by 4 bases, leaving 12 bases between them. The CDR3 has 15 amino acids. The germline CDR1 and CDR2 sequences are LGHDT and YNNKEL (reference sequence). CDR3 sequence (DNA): TGTGCCAGCAGCCAAGATGACCGACAGGTCTATGGCTACACCTTC. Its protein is CASSQDDRQVYGYTF.

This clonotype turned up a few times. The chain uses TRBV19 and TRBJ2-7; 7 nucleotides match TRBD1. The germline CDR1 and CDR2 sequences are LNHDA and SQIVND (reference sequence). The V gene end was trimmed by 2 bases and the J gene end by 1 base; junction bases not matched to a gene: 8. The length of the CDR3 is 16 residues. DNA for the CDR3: TGTGCCAGTAGTATAACAACAGGGGCAGGATCCTACGAGCAGTACTTC. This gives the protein CASSITTGAGSYEQYF. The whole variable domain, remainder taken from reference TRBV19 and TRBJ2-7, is DGGITQSPKYLFRKEGQNVTLSCEQNLNHDAMYWYRQDPGQGLRLIYYSQIVNDFQKGDIAEGYSVSREKKESFPLTVTSAQKNPTAFYLCASSITTGAGSYEQYFGPGTRLTVT.

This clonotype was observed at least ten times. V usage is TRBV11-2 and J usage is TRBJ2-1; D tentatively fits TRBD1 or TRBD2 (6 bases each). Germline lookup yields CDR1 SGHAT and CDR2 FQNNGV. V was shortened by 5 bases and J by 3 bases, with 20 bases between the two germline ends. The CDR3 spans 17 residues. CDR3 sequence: CASSPGVWGLDYNEQFF. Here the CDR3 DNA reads TGTGCCAGCAGCCCAGGGGTCTGGGGACTGGACTACAATGAGCAGTTCTTC.

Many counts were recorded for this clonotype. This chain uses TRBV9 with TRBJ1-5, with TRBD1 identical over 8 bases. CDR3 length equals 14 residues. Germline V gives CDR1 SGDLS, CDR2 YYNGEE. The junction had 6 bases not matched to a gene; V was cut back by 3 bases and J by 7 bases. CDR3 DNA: TGTGCCAGCAGCGACGGACAGGGAGGACAGCCCCAGCATTTT. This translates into CASSDGQGGQPQHF. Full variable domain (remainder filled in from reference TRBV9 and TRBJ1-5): DSGVTQTPKHLITATGQRVTLRCSPRSGDLSVYWYQQSLDQGLQFLIQYYNGEERAKGNILERFSAQQFPDLHSELNLSSLELGDSALYFCASSDGQGGQPQHFGDGTRLSIL.

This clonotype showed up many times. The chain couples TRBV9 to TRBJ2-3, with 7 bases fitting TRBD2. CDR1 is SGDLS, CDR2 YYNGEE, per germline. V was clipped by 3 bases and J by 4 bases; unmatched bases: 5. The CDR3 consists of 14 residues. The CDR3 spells CASSGREGPDTQYF. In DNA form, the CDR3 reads TGTGCCAGCAGCGGGAGGGAGGGTCCAGATACGCAGTATTTT.

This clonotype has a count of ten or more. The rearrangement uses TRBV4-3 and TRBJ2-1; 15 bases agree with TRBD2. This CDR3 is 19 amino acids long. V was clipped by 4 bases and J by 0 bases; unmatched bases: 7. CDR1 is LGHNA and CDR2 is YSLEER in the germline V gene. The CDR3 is CASSRTSGRVLSSYNEQFF. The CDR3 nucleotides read TGCGCCAGCAGCCGGACTAGCGGGAGGGTCCTAAGCTCCTACAATGAGCAGTTCTTC.

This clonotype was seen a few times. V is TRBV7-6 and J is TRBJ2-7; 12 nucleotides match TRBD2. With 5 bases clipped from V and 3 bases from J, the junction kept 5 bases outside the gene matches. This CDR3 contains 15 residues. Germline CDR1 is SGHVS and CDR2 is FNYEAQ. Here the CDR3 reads CASSPRTSGNYEQYF. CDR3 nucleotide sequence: TGTGCCAGCAGCCCTAGGACTAGCGGGAACTACGAGCAGTACTTC. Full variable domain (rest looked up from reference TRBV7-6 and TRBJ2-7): GAGVSQSPRYKVTKRGQDVALRCDPISGHVSLYWYRQALGQGPEFLTYFNYEAQQDKSGLPNDRFSAERPEGSISTLTIQRTEQRDSAMYRCASSPRTSGNYEQYFGPGTRLTVT.

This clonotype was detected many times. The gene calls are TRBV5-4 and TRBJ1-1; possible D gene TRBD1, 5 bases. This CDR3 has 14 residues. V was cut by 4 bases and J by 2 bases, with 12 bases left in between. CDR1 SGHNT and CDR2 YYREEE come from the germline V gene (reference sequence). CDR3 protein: CASSTRQPNTEAFF. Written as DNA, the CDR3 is TGTGCCAGCAGCACAAGACAGCCAAACACTGAAGCTTTCTTT.

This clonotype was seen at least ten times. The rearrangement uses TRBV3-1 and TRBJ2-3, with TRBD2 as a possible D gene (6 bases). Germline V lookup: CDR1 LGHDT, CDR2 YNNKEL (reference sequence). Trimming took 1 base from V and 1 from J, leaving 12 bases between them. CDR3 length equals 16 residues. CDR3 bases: TGTGCCAGCAGCCAAGTCCCGGGACTCGGCACAGATACGCAGTATTTT. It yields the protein CASSQVPGLGTDTQYF.

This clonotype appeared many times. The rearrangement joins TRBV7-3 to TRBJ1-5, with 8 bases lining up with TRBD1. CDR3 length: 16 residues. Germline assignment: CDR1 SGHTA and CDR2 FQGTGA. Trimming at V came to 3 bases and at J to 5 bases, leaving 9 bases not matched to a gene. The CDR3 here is CASSLGAGGAHQPQHF. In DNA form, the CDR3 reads TGTGCCAGCAGCTTGGGCGCAGGGGGCGCACATCAGCCCCAGCATTTT.

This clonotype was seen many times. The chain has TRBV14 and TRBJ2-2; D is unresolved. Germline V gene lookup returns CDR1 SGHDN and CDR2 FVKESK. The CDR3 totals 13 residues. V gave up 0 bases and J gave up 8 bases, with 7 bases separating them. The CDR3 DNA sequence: TGTGCCAGCAGCCAAGATCTAGAGGGGGAGCTGTTTTTT. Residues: CASSQDLEGELFF.

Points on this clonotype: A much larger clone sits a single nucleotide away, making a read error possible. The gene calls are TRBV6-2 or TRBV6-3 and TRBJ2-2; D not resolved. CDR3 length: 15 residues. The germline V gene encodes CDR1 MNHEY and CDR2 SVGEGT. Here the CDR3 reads CVSSYVPGNTGELFF. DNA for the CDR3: TGTGTCAGCAGTTACGTGCCGGGGAACACCGGGGAGCTGTTTTTT.

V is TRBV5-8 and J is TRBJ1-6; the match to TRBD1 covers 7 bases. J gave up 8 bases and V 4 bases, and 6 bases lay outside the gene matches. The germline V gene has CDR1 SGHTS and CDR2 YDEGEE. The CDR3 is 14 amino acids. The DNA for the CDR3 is TGTGCCAGCAGCACGACAGGGTTGGATTCACCCCTCCACTTT. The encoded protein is CASSTTGLDSPLHF.

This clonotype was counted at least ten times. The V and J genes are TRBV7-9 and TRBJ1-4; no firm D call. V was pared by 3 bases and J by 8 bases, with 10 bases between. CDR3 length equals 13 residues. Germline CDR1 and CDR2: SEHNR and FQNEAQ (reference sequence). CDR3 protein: CASSFGGGEKLFF. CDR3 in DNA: TGTGCCAGCAGCTTCGGAGGAGGGGAAAAACTGTTTTTT.